Presented here are 10 T cell receptor beta chains from one specimen sequenced in a study of CD8+CD57+ T cells in acquired aplastic anemia. Previously, flow cytometry had revealed CD8+CD57+ cell expansion in the patients chosen for sequencing. Both TCR beta VDJ combination and CDR3 sequence profiling were carried out. Genomic DNA was the template for this profiling. One entry per CDR3 protein results from TCRdb running MiXCR on the reads. Here the sample spans around 210,000 distinct CDR3 sequences, about 62% being singletons. Sequences were obtained from sorted CD4+, CD8+, or CD8+CD57+ T cells (not recorded which) from PBMCs. The receptors shown here come from a human donor with aplastic anemia.

The chain employs TRBV9 and TRBJ2-7; 8 positions match TRBD1. The CDR3 contains 17 residues. J gave up 4 bases and V 4 bases, and 16 bases lay outside the gene matches. The V gene's germline CDR1 is SGDLS and CDR2 YYNGEE. The CDR3 spells CASSPLPTGEDPYEQYF. Here the CDR3 DNA reads TGTGCCAGCAGCCCCCTTCCGACAGGGGAAGACCCTTACGAGCAGTACTTC.

This clonotype was counted a few times. The V call is TRBV11-3, the J call TRBJ1-4; D not resolved. CDR1 SGHNT and CDR2 YENEEA come from the germline V gene. Trimming removed 5 bases from V and 7 bases from J, with 14 bases in between. This CDR3 has 14 amino acids. The CDR3 DNA reads TGTGCCAGCAGCCCGTCCGACCCGGGTGAAAAACTGTTTTTT. Amino acids: CASSPSDPGEKLFF.

This clonotype has just one count. The chain recombines TRBV6-1 with TRBJ1-6; D is uncertain. Trimming took off 7 bases at V and 6 bases at J, with 13 bases between the two ends. From germline, CDR1 is MNHNS and CDR2 SASEGT. CDR3 length equals 14 residues. The CDR3 loop reads CASTLTSANSPLHF. As DNA, the CDR3 is TGTGCCAGCACTTTGACCAGTGCTAATTCACCCCTCCACTTT.

The chain uses TRBV20-1 and TRBJ2-7; D may be TRBD2 (6 bases). The V and J ends lost 0 bases and 3 bases respectively, with 12 bases between them. The CDR3 covers 14 residues. CDR1 and CDR2 (germline): DFQATT, SNEGSKA (reference sequence). CDR3 sequence reads: CSARDVGGDYEQYF. For the CDR3, the DNA is TGCAGTGCTAGAGATGTGGGGGGTGACTACGAGCAGTACTTC.

The chain joins TRBV7-3 to TRBJ1-2; D remains ambiguous. Trimming took off 5 bases at V and 7 bases at J, with 14 bases between the two ends. In germline, CDR1 is SGHTA, CDR2 FQGTGA. The CDR3 has 13 residues. CDR3 sequence reads: CASSPDWVPGYTF. The CDR3 DNA reads as TGTGCCAGCAGCCCAGATTGGGTTCCTGGCTACACCTTC.

CDR3 sequence (DNA): TGTGCCAGCAGCCGCGGGGCAGCCTACGAGCAGTACTTC. Translated: CASSRGAAYEQYF. J is TRBJ2-1 and V is TRBV12-3 or TRBV12-4, with a possible D match to TRBD2 (6 bases). With the DNA end fitting TRBJ2-7 better, the J assignment may be wrong. This CDR3 comprises 13 residues.

At least ten counts were recorded for this clonotype. The rearrangement uses TRBV12-3 or TRBV12-4 and TRBJ2-7; D call uncertain. CDR3 length: 12 amino acids. The V end lost 3 bases, the J end lost 7 bases, and 10 bases lay between the germline ends. The CDR3 coding sequence is TGTGCCAGCAGTTTTACGTGGGGAGAGCAGTACTTC. This encodes CASSFTWGEQYF.

CDR3 region: CATSDPSLGTQYF. CDR3 coding DNA: TGTGCCACCAGTGATCCCTCCCTCGGGACCCAGTACTTC. V gene TRBV24-1 combines with J gene TRBJ2-5; D gene uncertain. V dropped 3 bases and J dropped 7 bases, with 11 bases sitting between them. Germline CDR1 reads KGHDR; CDR2 reads SFDVKD. This CDR3 spans 13 amino acids.

The genes are TRBV5-4 and TRBJ1-2; the match to TRBD1 covers 8 bases. V lost 9 bases to trimming and J lost 8 bases; unmatched junction nucleotides: 15. Germline CDR1 is SGHNT and CDR2 is YYREEE (reference sequence). CDR3 size: 14 residues. In nucleotides, the CDR3 is TGTGCCACCAGTGATTCCGACAGGGGAACAGGCTACACCTTC. Its translation: CATSDSDRGTGYTF.

This chain uses TRBV11-2 with TRBJ1-6, with D maybe TRBD1 (6 bases). The CDR3 consists of 16 residues. The germline CDR1 and CDR2 sequences are SGHAT and FQNNGV. DNA of the CDR3: TGTGTTAGCAGCTTATTACCCGACAGGAACGCGAAACCCCTCCACTTT. It yields the protein CVSSLLPDRNAKPLHF.